The rows below give T cell receptor beta chains drawn from one sample of a study of tumor and adjacent non-tumor tissue in lung cancer. TCRdb recomputed calls from the multiplex PCR reads with MiXCR, one row per CDR3 protein. The table shows 100,000 or so distinct CDR3 sequences, with approximately 65% occurring only once. The sequencing sample was made of distant non-tumor lung tissue. These receptors all come from a man aged 25 to 40 with non-small cell lung cancer. Each CDR3 is given with its conserved first and last residue. A D gene is named only where the DNA matches it firmly. Size is stated for part of the rows, as once, few or many counts, or as a class when the clone is expanded.

j_call,d_call,v_call,clone_size,cdr3_nt,cdr3_aa
TRBJ2-7,TRBD2,TRBV4-1,once,TGCGCCAGTAGCCAAGGGCTGGGCGGGAGCTCCTACGGACAGTACTTC,CASSQGLGGSSYGQYF
TRBJ2-1,TRBD2,TRBV20-1,.,TGCAGTGCTAGAACAATCACGGGGGGCAATGAGCAGTTCTTC,CSARTITGGNEQFF
TRBJ2-7,.,TRBV25-1,.,TGTGCCAGCAGCCCCAAGGAGGACGAGCAGTACTTC,CASSPKEDEQYF
TRBJ1-5,.,TRBV4-1,.,TGCGCCAGCAGGCAAGTCGTGGGAAGTCAGCCCCAGCATTTT,CASRQVVGSQPQHF
TRBJ2-7,TRBD2,TRBV11-3,.,TGTGCCAGCGGCTCACAGACTAGCTGGGGACCTCTGGAGCAGTACTTC,CASGSQTSWGPLEQYF
TRBJ2-3,TRBD1,TRBV12-3/TRBV12-4,.,TGTGCCAGCAGTCCCAGTCCCGGGACAGCTTCCTACTTT,CASSPSPGTASYF
TRBJ1-2,TRBD1,TRBV11-2,.,TGTGCCAACAGCATCTTAGGGACAGGCAATCTTAACTATGGCTACACCTTC,CANSILGTGNLNYGYTF
TRBJ1-1,.,TRBV4-1,.,TGCGCCAGTAGCCAGTCTGCTGGGGGACGATTTACTGAAGCTTTCTTT,CASSQSAGGRFTEAFF
TRBJ2-3,.,TRBV11-2,.,TGTGCCAGCAGCTTAGAGGCCCCGTGGGCGAAGAATTTT,CASSLEAPWAKNF
TRBJ1-6,TRBD1,TRBV5-1,.,TGCGCCAGCAGCGTAGACAGGGGGAATTCACCCCTCCACTTT,CASSVDRGNSPLHF
TRBJ2-2,.,TRBV20-1,.,TGCAGCGCTAGAGATGGCGAGTCAAACACTGGGGAGCTGTTTTTT,CSARDGESNTGELFF
TRBJ2-6,TRBD1,TRBV6-6,.,TGTGCCAGCAGTCGGGACAGTGGGTACTCTGGGGCCAACGTCCTGATTTTC,CASSRDSGYSGANVLIF
TRBJ2-1,TRBD2,TRBV29-1,many,TGCAGCCTCTCGCGGGAGGGGAGCTCCTACAATGAGCAGTTCTTC,CSLSREGSSYNEQFF
TRBJ1-2,.,TRBV6-5,many,TGTGCCAGCAGTTACTACGGCAGGGATAGCTATGGCTACACCTTC,CASSYYGRDSYGYTF
TRBJ2-5,TRBD2,TRBV11-1,few,TGTGCCAGCAGCCATCGGGAGGAAGAGACGCTGTACTTC,CASSHREEETLYF
TRBJ2-1,TRBD2,TRBV14,.,TGTGCCAGCACCCAACTAGCGGGGGGCGATGAGCAGTTCTTC,CASTQLAGGDEQFF
TRBJ2-3,.,TRBV6-5,.,TGTGCCAGCAGTCGAAGGAACTGGGGAGATACCCAGTATTTT,CASSRRNWGDTQYF
TRBJ2-7,.,TRBV6-1,.,TGTGCCAGCAGCCGAGAAGACAGGACCCCTTACAATCAGTACTTC,CASSREDRTPYNQYF
TRBJ2-7,.,TRBV5-6,.,TGTGCCAGCAGCTTAACGGCCAGCCCCTACGGGCAGTACTTC,CASSLTASPYGQYF
TRBJ2-1,.,TRBV5-5,many,TGTGCCAGCAGCTTGTCCCCCTCCTACAATGAGCAGTTCTTC,CASSLSPSYNEQFF
TRBJ2-7,.,TRBV29-1,once,TGCAGCGCTATGCGTAGGACTCACGACGAGCAGTACTTC,CSAMRRTHDEQYF
TRBJ2-1,.,TRBV11-2,.,TGTACCAACACCCTATCAGCGGTCCTATCCTACAATGAGCAGTTCTTC,CTNTLSAVLSYNEQFF
TRBJ1-1,TRBD1,TRBV6-1,.,TGTACCAGCAAAGCCCCACCGTGGCAGGGGGTCACGAACACTGAAGTTTTCTTT,CTSKAPPWQGVTNTEVFF
TRBJ2-1,TRBD1,TRBV11-3,few,TGTGCCAGCAGCTCGAGTGATAGGGGGCCCTACAAAGAGCAGTTCTTC,CASSSSDRGPYKEQFF
TRBJ2-1,.,TRBV20-1,.,TGCAGTGCTAGATATCTGGAGGGTTACAATGAGCAGTTCTTC,CSARYLEGYNEQFF
TRBJ2-7,TRBD2,TRBV11-3,many,TGTGCCAGCAGCTTGTGGCTAGCGGGAGAAGAATCCTACGAGCAGTACTTC,CASSLWLAGEESYEQYF
TRBJ2-7,TRBD2,TRBV20-1,many,TGCAGTGCACCGGGGCCGACTAGCGGGGGGCGCGAGCAGTACTTC,CSAPGPTSGGREQYF
TRBJ2-3,.,TRBV12-3/TRBV12-4,.,TGTGCCAGCAGTTTGGGAGATACGCGATATTTT,CASSLGDTRYF
TRBJ2-7,.,TRBV4-1,.,TGCGCCAGTAGCCAAGATGGGGGCTATGAGCGGTACTTC,CASSQDGGYERYF
TRBJ2-3,.,TRBV6-5,.,TGTGCCAGCCAAAGGGGACACGGAGGCCGGGATACGCAATATTTT,CASQRGHGGRDTQYF
TRBJ2-1,.,TRBV12-3/TRBV12-4,.,TGTGCCAGCAGCAGAACGATTGAGCAGTTCTTC,CASSRTIEQFF
TRBJ2-1,.,TRBV2,few,TGTGCCAGCACCCAGGTCTACAATGAGCAGTTCTTC,CASTQVYNEQFF
TRBJ1-1,.,TRBV4-3,many,TGCGCCAGCAGCCCCCGGGGAGTGGTGTACACTGAAGCTTTCTTT,CASSPRGVVYTEAFF
TRBJ1-5,TRBD1,TRBV20-1,.,TGCAGTGCTAGGGGGGGGACAGATCAGGGGCAGCCCCAGCATTTT,CSARGGTDQGQPQHF
TRBJ1-1,.,TRBV11-2,.,TGTGCCAGCAACAGAGGACGGGGGAACACTGGAGCTTTCTTT,CASNRGRGNTGAFF
TRBJ1-1,.,TRBV29-1,many,TGCAGCGCGCCCAACCGGGACACTGAAGCTTTCTTT,CSAPNRDTEAFF
TRBJ2-7,.,TRBV6-2/TRBV6-3,few,TGTGCCAGCAGGGACCCCGCCTACGAGCAGTACTTC,CASRDPAYEQYF
TRBJ1-1,.,TRBV20-1,.,TGCGGTGCTCTACGGGGGGGTAGCACTGAAGCTTTCTTT,CGALRGGSTEAFF
TRBJ1-4,.,TRBV4-1,.,TGCACCAGCAGCCAAGACCCGTATCCCGTAATCAATGAAAAACTGTTTTTT,CTSSQDPYPVINEKLFF
TRBJ2-1,.,TRBV4-2,once,TGTGCCAGCAGCCAATTAGCGGTGGGGCGATACTATGAGCAGTTCTTC,CASSQLAVGRYYEQFF
TRBJ2-1,.,TRBV29-1,.,TGCAGCGTTGAAGGGACAGCCGGCAATGAGCAGTTCTTC,CSVEGTAGNEQFF
TRBJ1-6,.,TRBV20-1,.,TGCAGTGCAAAATACAACCGGGCATATAATCCACTCCTCCACTTT,CSAKYNRAYNPLLHF